The following is a T cell receptor (beta chain) sequence with its context. No antigen is known for it. Base quality data are lacking; no much larger clone is found one base away. This sample was taken from a study of T cell responses to AZD1222 COVID-19 vaccine (dated by TCRdb to the early 2020s). Turning to the overall study: Because spike-specific TCR depth and breadth did not differ between the two schedules, AZD1222 recipients who got a second dose at roughly 4 weeks were pooled with those who got a second dose at roughly 12 weeks. A total of approximately 230 trial participants underwent TCR sequencing, of whom about 210 received two doses of AZD1222 and around 25 received two doses of the MenACWY control vaccine. Trial participants were enrolled by age into subgroups of 18-55, 56-69 and 70-plus years, and roughly 150, 30 and 60 TCR-sequenced participants, respectively, were included in these subgroups.

The CDR3 runs 11 residues from the cysteine to the phenylalanine. CDR3 DNA only is kept here, 33 bases in frame from base 1. V sheds 0 bases and J sheds 4 bases, leaving 1 base between their ends. According to the germline V gene, CDR1 reads SGHDT and CDR2 reads YYEEEE. The CDR3 regions of human TCRbeta chains were analyzed by immunosequencing. Per the source publication's procedure: TCRs in the repertoires were compared against a reference library of SARS-CoV-2-specific TCRs that had been generated with the MIRA antigen-specificity platform. Breadth meant the fraction of unique TCRs that were SARS-CoV-2-associated, whereas depth meant the fraction of total T cells that were SARS-CoV-2-associated. Using the MIRA data, each spike-specific TCR was assigned both to the spike region to which the TCR was reactive and to a CD4 or CD8 class. Log10-transformed breadth and depth values were compared by one-way ANOVA with Sidak's multiple comparisons tests. TCRdb retrieved this table from immuneACCESS and kept in-frame rearrangements only. Not all clones are present; in checked studies, unresolved V genes account for under half, and no reason is known for the remainder. V and J calls and clone size follow that table, whereas D and trimming were derived from the DNA. For this sample there are 110,000 to 150,000 clones; roughly 91% appear just once. Of the sample, under 10% is held by the ten largest clones.

General study outcomes and caveats: Because no day 14 peak-response samples were available, repertoires were characterized only after the peak T cell response. After two AZD1222 doses, spike-specific TCR breadth and depth were significantly higher than at day 0 and than in MenACWY recipients. The whole spike protein was spanned by vaccine-associated CD4 TCRs, and dominant responses were seen in regions 160-218 and 743-854. In the small 56-69-year group, the increase in depth fell short of significance, most likely because of low power. Participants were mostly white British, with more females than males. The authors suggested clonal diversity may have been underestimated. Conclusions about previously exposed vaccinees are limited, since just a handful of AZD1222 recipients were seropositive for SARS-CoV-2 at baseline. Reportedly, almost half of the unique spike-specific TCRs recognized epitopes lying outside the regions that are mutated in the B.1.351 and B.1.1.7 variants.

In light of the paper, this sample's time point label describes: baseline before first vaccination. The vaccinee samples were drawn from two UK trials, COV001 and COV002, one of which was a single-blind randomized controlled phase 2/3 trial testing AZD1222 (ChAdOx1 nCoV-19) in healthy adults. For TCRbeta chain sequencing, PBMC samples from trial participants were taken at day 0 and at day 28 after the second dose. The clonotype originates from an adult in good health. Here the chain combines TRBV5-6 and TRBJ1-2; the D gene cannot be resolved reliably. Sequencing used peripheral blood, obtained on day 0 of AZD1222 vaccination. Here the CDR3 is given as CASSLAYGYTF. At the DNA level, the sequence is TGTGCCAGCAGCTTGGCCTATGGCTACACCTTC.